A single sample is the source of the 21 T cell receptor beta chains below, sequenced in a study of blood T cell repertoires in COVID-19. The data were produced by immunoSEQ multiplex PCR, yet TCRdb's version contains in-frame clones alone and is incomplete. The sample holds 190,000 or so clones, around 88% seen once. Source material: peripheral blood. All receptors derive from a woman aged 25 to 39 with acute or convalescent COVID-19.

The chain is built from TRBV6-5 and TRBJ1-5; the match to TRBD1 covers 7 bases. There are 13 residues in the CDR3. Germline-derived CDR1 and CDR2 are MNHEY and SVGAGI. J gave up 4 bases and V 8 bases, and 5 bases lay outside the gene matches. Written as DNA, the CDR3 is TGTGCCAGCGAAGACAGGGAAAATCAGCCCCAGCATTTT. It is translated as CASEDRENQPQHF.

This sequence joins TRBV5-4 and TRBJ1-1; 10 bases line up with TRBD1. This CDR3 spans 15 amino acids. Per the germline V gene, CDR1 is SGHNT and CDR2 is YYREEE (reference sequence). J was trimmed by 4 bases and V by 4 bases; bases with no gene match: 7. The CDR3 protein is CASSARQGATTEAFF. The CDR3 bases are TGTGCCAGCAGCGCGCGACAGGGGGCGACCACTGAAGCTTTCTTT.

CDR3 bases: TGTGCCAGCAGCCGGACAGTTTACGAGCAGTACTTC. Translating gives CASSRTVYEQYF. This chain joins TRBV7-9 and TRBJ2-7, with D possibly TRBD1 on 6 matching bases. The V gene lost 5 bases and the J gene lost 4 bases, with 9 bases spanning the gap. Germline CDR1 SEHNR, CDR2 FQNEAQ (reference sequence). The CDR3 consists of 12 residues.

CDR3 protein: CASSPPGLAGPTYEQYF. The CDR3 DNA is TGTGCCAGCAGCCCCCCCGGGCTAGCGGGACCAACCTACGAGCAGTACTTC. The chain links TRBV28 to TRBJ2-7, with 9 bases that match TRBD2. Trimming removed 6 bases from V and 2 bases from J; junction bases left unmatched: 14. This CDR3 region has 17 residues. Per germline, CDR1 MDHEN and CDR2 SYDVKM.

This CDR3 is CASSSDRYNEQFF. As DNA, the CDR3 is TGTGCCAGCAGTTCAGACAGGTACAATGAGCAGTTCTTC. The chain links TRBV6-5 to TRBJ2-1; D is possibly TRBD1 (6 bases). The CDR3 runs 13 residues. The V end lost 4 bases, the J end lost 4 bases, and 8 bases lay between the germline ends. Germline V gene lookup returns CDR1 MNHEY and CDR2 SVGAGI.

The table lists this clone with a count of one. The chain uses TRBV28 and TRBJ1-5; D unclear. Germline V gives CDR1 MDHEN, CDR2 SYDVKM. The CDR3 sequence is 12 residues long. The V gene lost 7 bases and the J gene lost 9 bases, with 13 bases spanning the gap. In DNA, the CDR3 is TGTGCCAGCACCTTTTCCCTTATGCCCCAGCATTTT. It codes for CASTFSLMPQHF.

The V and J genes are TRBV6-5 and TRBJ1-3, with D hard to call. This CDR3 comprises 14 residues. Trimming pared 4 bases from V and 0 bases from J, leaving 7 bases between. Germline V gene sequence: CDR1 MNHEY, CDR2 SVGAGI. CDR3 coding DNA: TGTGCCAGCAGTTCACGGAGCTCTGGAAACACCATATATTTT. Its protein product is CASSSRSSGNTIYF.

V and J are TRBV6-2 or TRBV6-3 and TRBJ2-3; maybe TRBD2 (6 bases). This CDR3 contains 12 residues. V gave up 5 bases and J gave up 12 bases, with 15 bases separating them. Germline V lookup: CDR1 MNHEY, CDR2 SVGEGT. The CDR3 spells CASSLGLKFQYF. In nucleotides, the CDR3 is TGTGCCAGCAGTCTCGGACTAAAGTTTCAGTATTTT.

The J gene is TRBJ1-1, the V gene TRBV7-2; D remains unclear. The V end lost 3 bases, the J end lost 4 bases, and 15 bases lay between the germline ends. The germline CDR1 and CDR2 sequences are SGHTA and FQGNSA. There are 15 residues in the CDR3. CDR3 DNA: TGTGCCAGCAGCTTGTTCTTGGAGAGACTCACTGAAGCTTTCTTT. Amino acid sequence: CASSLFLERLTEAFF.

V and J are TRBV19 and TRBJ2-6; tentative D call: TRBD1 (5 bases). From germline, CDR1 is LNHDA and CDR2 SQIVND (reference sequence). Trimming took 3 bases from V and 4 from J, leaving 10 bases between them. The CDR3 spans 15 residues. For the CDR3, the DNA is TGTGCCAGTAGTATTTTAGGGGAAGGGGCCAACGTCCTGACTTTC. Amino acid sequence: CASSILGEGANVLTF.

The chain has TRBV7-2 and TRBJ2-1; 7 bases map to TRBD2. Germline-derived CDR1 and CDR2 are SGHTA and FQGNSA. Germline trimming cut 3 bases from V and 6 bases from J; bases unmatched to any gene: 5. CDR3 size: 14 residues. DNA of the CDR3: TGTGCCAGCAGCTTGTGGGAGGGCCCCAATGAGCAGTTCTTC. Its protein is CASSLWEGPNEQFF.

V is TRBV6-5 and J is TRBJ1-6; possibly TRBD1 for D (6 bases). Trimming took off 5 bases at V and 8 bases at J, with 10 bases between the two ends. Germline V CDR1 and CDR2: MNHEY, SVGAGI. This CDR3 contains 13 residues. CDR3 amino acids: CASSKNRDSPLHF. DNA of the CDR3: TGTGCCAGCAGTAAGAACAGGGATTCACCCCTCCACTTT.

The chain joins TRBV27 to TRBJ1-3, with D unclear. This CDR3 is 15 amino acids long. V was pared by 7 bases and J by 9 bases, with 22 bases between. Germline V lookup: CDR1 MNHEY, CDR2 SMNVEV (reference sequence). The CDR3 sequence is CASIDPVASRRTIYF. CDR3 bases: TGTGCCAGCATCGATCCCGTGGCCAGCAGGCGCACCATATATTTT.

The chain recombines TRBV5-1 with TRBJ1-4, with 7 bases matching TRBD1. Germline V gene sequence: CDR1 SGHRS, CDR2 YFSETQ. V was clipped by 6 bases and J by 7 bases; unmatched bases: 6. The CDR3 consists of 13 residues. CDR3 sequence: CASTPGGSEKLFF. Written as DNA, the CDR3 is TGCGCCAGCACCCCAGGGGGGAGTGAAAAACTGTTTTTT.

The chain joins TRBV5-6 to TRBJ1-2; D not certain. In germline, CDR1 is SGHDT, CDR2 YYEEEE. The V end was cut by 1 base, the J end by 5 bases, with 3 bases between. The CDR3 loop spans 11 amino acids. CDR3 nucleotides: TGTGCCAGCAGCTTGCGGTATGGCTACACCTTC. It encodes CASSLRYGYTF.

The chain uses TRBV9 and TRBJ2-1; 7 bases align to TRBD2. The V and J ends lost 0 bases and 2 bases, in that order; junction bases with no gene match: 5. CDR1 is SGDLS, CDR2 YYNGEE, per germline. This CDR3 has 16 residues. CDR3 nucleotide sequence: TGTGCCAGCAGCGTAGATGAGGGAGGGCCCTACAATGAGCAGTTCTTC. Its translation: CASSVDEGGPYNEQFF.

The chain employs TRBV5-1 and TRBJ1-1; 9 bases agree with TRBD1. CDR1 is SGHRS, CDR2 YFSETQ, per germline. The CDR3 extends over 15 amino acids. J lost 5 bases, V lost 4 bases, and 9 bases had no gene match. CDR3 nucleotide sequence: TGCGCCAGCAGCCCCCCGGGACAGGGTTGGACTGAAGCTTTCTTT. It specifies CASSPPGQGWTEAFF.

The rearrangement uses TRBV5-5 and TRBJ1-2, with 8 bases aligning to TRBD1. This CDR3 spans 15 amino acids. CDR1 and CDR2 from the germline V gene are SGHKS and YYEKEE (reference sequence). V dropped 0 bases and J dropped 3; count of bases not matched to a gene: 4. The CDR3 sequence: CASSLGQGMDYGYTF. The CDR3 nucleotides are TGTGCCAGCAGCTTGGGACAGGGGATGGACTATGGCTACACCTTC.

The CDR3 region has the DNA TGTGCCAGCAGGACAAATAGCGAGCAGTACTTC. The encoded protein is CASRTNSEQYF. V and J are TRBV6-5 and TRBJ2-7, with D uncertain. The CDR3 consists of 11 residues. V was trimmed by 6 bases and J by 6 bases, leaving 9 bases between them. Germline values: CDR1 MNHEY, CDR2 SVGAGI.

The J gene is TRBJ2-3, the V gene TRBV5-1, with TRBD1 matching 8 bases. Germline-derived CDR1 and CDR2 are SGHRS and YFSETQ. Trimming removed 4 bases from V and 1 base from J; junction bases left unmatched: 5. The CDR3 is made up of 15 amino acids. Here the CDR3 DNA reads TGCGCCAGCAGCGGACACAGGGGGGGCACAGATACGCAGTATTTT. Translated: CASSGHRGGTDTQYF.

The V call is TRBV27, the J call TRBJ2-3; tentatively, D is TRBD1 (5 bases). In germline, CDR1 is MNHEY, CDR2 SMNVEV (reference sequence). With 6 bases removed from V and 4 bases from J, the gap between germline ends came to 11 bases. The CDR3 has 13 residues. CDR3 loop: CASSRLGADTQYF. The DNA for the CDR3 is TGTGCCAGCAGCAGGTTAGGGGCAGATACGCAGTATTTT.